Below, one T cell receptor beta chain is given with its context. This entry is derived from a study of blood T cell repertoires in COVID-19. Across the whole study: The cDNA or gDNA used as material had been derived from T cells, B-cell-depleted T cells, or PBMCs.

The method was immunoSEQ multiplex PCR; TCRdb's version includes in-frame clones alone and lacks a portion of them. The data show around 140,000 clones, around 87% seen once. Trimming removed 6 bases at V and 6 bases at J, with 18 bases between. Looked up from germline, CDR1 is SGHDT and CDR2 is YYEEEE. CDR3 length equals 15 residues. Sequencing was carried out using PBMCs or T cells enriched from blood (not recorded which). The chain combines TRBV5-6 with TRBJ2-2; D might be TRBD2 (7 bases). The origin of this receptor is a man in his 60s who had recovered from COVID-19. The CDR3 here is CASTLGGGRPGELFF. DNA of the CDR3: TGTGCCAGCACCCTTGGCGGGGGCCGTCCCGGGGAGCTGTTTTTT. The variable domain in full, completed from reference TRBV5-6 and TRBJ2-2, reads DAGVTQSPTHLIKTRGQQVTLRCSPKSGHDTVSWYQQALGQGPQFIFQYYEEEERQRGNFPDRFSGHQFPNYSSELNVNALLLGDSALYLCASTLGGGRPGELFFGEGSRLTVL.